Presented here are 13 T cell receptor beta chains from one specimen sequenced in a study of cytomegalovirus exposure and HLA in healthy donors. The study ran its PCR with 60 Vbeta and 13 Jbeta primers. The repertoire was sequenced with immunoSEQ multiplex PCR; TCRdb's copy has only in-frame clones and lacks some. Among about 200,000 clones listed, 75% to 85% were seen once. Sample: PBMCs. The receptors were gathered from a woman aged 40 to 50 in good health and CMV-seronegative.

This chain connects TRBV30 to TRBJ2-5; possible D gene TRBD2, 5 bases. The J call may be in error: the DNA end matches TRBJ2-7 better. Germline lookup yields CDR1 GTSNPN and CDR2 SVGIG (reference sequence). The CDR3 sequence is 13 residues long. CDR3 sequence: CAWSERPNYEQYF. The CDR3 DNA reads TGTGCCTGGAGTGAGCGGCCCAACTACGAGCAGTACTTC.

The V and J genes are TRBV7-2 and TRBJ1-5, with D maybe TRBD1 (5 bases). The CDR3 length is 14 residues. V was pared by 6 bases and J by 1 base, with 10 bases between. Germline V lookup: CDR1 SGHTA, CDR2 FQGNSA. The CDR3 reads CASSSPGSNQPQHF. Written as DNA, the CDR3 is TGTGCCAGCAGTAGCCCAGGGAGCAATCAGCCCCAGCATTTT.

The V and J genes are TRBV27 and TRBJ2-7; a possible D gene is TRBD2 (7 bases). The length of the CDR3 is 14 residues. CDR1 is MNHEY and CDR2 is SMNVEV in the germline V gene (reference sequence). V was cut by 5 bases and J by 5 bases, with 16 bases left in between. This CDR3 reads CASSKGRGFHEQYF. The CDR3 coding sequence is TGTGCCAGCAGTAAGGGGAGGGGGTTCCACGAGCAGTACTTC.

The CDR3 nucleotides read TGTGCCAGCAGCCTAGGGCGCACGGGAGTGGGTTCGGAGACCCAGTACTTC. This encodes CASSLGRTGVGSETQYF. The chain couples TRBV5-4 to TRBJ2-5, with D possibly being TRBD2 (6 bases). There are 17 residues in the CDR3. Germline V gene lookup returns CDR1 SGHNT and CDR2 YYREEE (reference sequence). Trimming stripped 4 bases from V and 5 bases from J, with 24 bases between.

In this sample, this clone turned up once. The rearrangement joins TRBV6-1 to TRBJ1-5, with D maybe TRBD1 (5 bases). This CDR3 has 15 amino acids. Looked up from germline, CDR1 is MNHNS and CDR2 is SASEGT. With 4 bases removed from V and 1 base from J, the gap between germline ends came to 11 bases. The CDR3 DNA reads as TGTGCCAGCAGTGGCGGTGCAGGGAGCAATCAGCCCCAGCATTTT. Translation gives CASSGGAGSNQPQHF.

This clone is a singleton in its sample. This sequence joins TRBV27 and TRBJ2-1; TRBD2 agrees at 7 bases. Germline V gene sequence: CDR1 MNHEY, CDR2 SMNVEV (reference sequence). This CDR3 has 15 amino acids. V shed 7 bases and J 6 bases; nucleotides not matched to a gene: 12. CDR3 residues: CASTSTGGSSNEQFF. CDR3 DNA sequence: TGTGCCAGCACGTCTACGGGAGGAAGCTCCAATGAGCAGTTCTTC.

The gene calls are TRBV20-1 and TRBJ1-1, with D perhaps matching TRBD1 (5 bases). V was clipped by 7 bases and J by 4 bases, with 10 bases between them. In germline, CDR1 is DFQATT, CDR2 SNEGSKA (reference sequence). This CDR3 has 11 amino acids. The CDR3 sequence: CSVGRATEAFF. CDR3 DNA: TGCAGTGTAGGCAGGGCCACTGAAGCTTTCTTT.

V gene TRBV29-1 combines with J gene TRBJ2-3; TRBD1 aligns across 7 bases. CDR1 and CDR2 from the germline V gene are SQVTM and ANQGSEA. With 4 bases clipped from V and 1 base from J, the junction kept 5 bases outside the gene matches. The CDR3 contains 14 residues. The CDR3 loop is CSVAGQAGTDTQYF. CDR3 nucleotide sequence: TGCAGCGTTGCTGGACAGGCGGGCACAGATACGCAGTATTTT.

V usage is TRBV7-2 and J usage is TRBJ2-2; D call uncertain. V shed 7 bases and J shed 0 bases, with 9 bases lying between them. This CDR3 has 14 amino acids. Germline lookup yields CDR1 SGHTA and CDR2 FQGNSA. CDR3 sequence: CASTSLTNTGELFF. DNA of the CDR3: TGTGCCAGCACCTCCTTAACGAACACCGGGGAGCTGTTTTTT.

This clone was picked up a small number of times. The chain employs TRBV6-1 and TRBJ2-5; 7 bases agree with TRBD2. Trimming cost V 10 bases and J 4 bases; bases outside gene matches: 15. Germline V gives CDR1 MNHNS, CDR2 SASEGT. The length of the CDR3 is 15 residues. The CDR3: CATRMVGGGGETQYF. Written as DNA, the CDR3 is TGTGCCACGAGGATGGTGGGGGGGGGAGGAGAGACCCAGTACTTC.

This clone came up a few times. The chain employs TRBV7-2 and TRBJ1-5; D gene unclear. The CDR3 spans 14 residues. The V gene lost 2 bases and the J gene lost 1 base, with 6 bases spanning the gap. Germline V gene sequence: CDR1 SGHTA, CDR2 FQGNSA. The CDR3 spells CASSLIRSNQPQHF. The CDR3 DNA sequence: TGTGCCAGCAGCTTAATCCGGAGCAATCAGCCCCAGCATTTT.

This clone has a single count. The gene calls are TRBV19 and TRBJ2-6; 12 bases fit TRBD1. After removal of 6 bases from V and 4 bases from J, the junction contained 7 bases not matched to a gene. The CDR3 runs 17 residues. Per the germline V gene, CDR1 is LNHDA and CDR2 is SQIVND (reference sequence). CDR3 residues: CASSPGQGAHGANVLTF. The CDR3 DNA follows: TGTGCCAGTAGCCCGGGACAGGGGGCGCACGGGGCCAACGTCCTGACTTTC.

The V and J genes are TRBV10-2 and TRBJ1-4, with 7 bases that match TRBD1. The trim removed 2 bases at V and 4 bases at J, leaving 4 bases unmatched. This CDR3 spans 15 amino acids. Per germline, CDR1 WSHSY and CDR2 SAAADI. The CDR3 DNA sequence: TGCGCCAGCAGTGAGGGTCGACAGGGTAATGAAAAACTGTTTTTT. Its protein product is CASSEGRQGNEKLFF.